A single sample gave rise to the 6 T cell receptor beta chains below, sequenced in a study of blood T cell repertoires in COVID-19. Sequenced by immunoSEQ multiplex PCR; TCRdb stores in-frame clones only, minus some. The table records approximately 210,000 clones, approximately 85% of them present only once. The material sequenced was PBMCs or T cells enriched from blood (not recorded which). These receptors originate from a man aged 35-49 years who had recovered from COVID-19.

The CDR3 reads CASSFQGRVNNEQFF. As DNA, the CDR3 is TGTGCCAGCAGCTTCCAGGGGCGGGTAAACAATGAGCAGTTCTTC. V gene TRBV7-3 combines with J gene TRBJ2-1; D possibly corresponds to TRBD1 (6 bases). The CDR3 is made up of 15 amino acids. CDR1 is SGHTA, CDR2 FQGTGA, per germline. V was trimmed by 3 bases and J by 5 bases, leaving 14 bases between them.

This clone showed up just once. This sequence joins TRBV29-1 and TRBJ2-1; 8 nucleotides align to TRBD2. V lost 4 bases and J lost 4; bases outside the gene matches: 3. Germline loops: CDR1 SQVTM, CDR2 ANQGSEA. The CDR3 has 13 residues. This CDR3 reads CSVVTSEYNEQFF. The CDR3 DNA follows: TGCAGCGTTGTGACTAGCGAATACAATGAGCAGTTCTTC.

The chain links TRBV7-3 to TRBJ2-3; weak D call: TRBD1 (6 bases). V lost 5 bases and J lost 7, with 13 bases in between. The CDR3 spans 13 residues. CDR1 SGHTA and CDR2 FQGTGA come from the germline V gene. CDR3 coding DNA: TGTGCCAGCAGCCAAGGACAGACGAATACGCAGTATTTT. As protein: CASSQGQTNTQYF.

The chain recombines TRBV7-2 with TRBJ1-2; TRBD1 matches at 7 bases. This CDR3 has 14 amino acids. V trimming: 1 base; J trimming: 4 bases; junction bases outside the gene matches: 3. CDR1 is SGHTA and CDR2 is FQGNSA in the germline V gene. The DNA for the CDR3 is TGTGCCAGCAGCTTAGATACAGGGGCCTATGGCTACACCTTC. Residues: CASSLDTGAYGYTF.

A single count supports this clone. The rearrangement uses TRBV30 and TRBJ1-1, with D perhaps TRBD1 (6 bases). Germline V lookup: CDR1 GTSNPN, CDR2 SVGIG (reference sequence). The CDR3 covers 13 residues. The V end lost 0 bases, the J end lost 4 bases, and 9 bases lay between the germline ends. CDR3 DNA: TGTGCCTGGAGTGTTAACAGGGCCACTGAAGCTTTCTTT. This sequence encodes CAWSVNRATEAFF.

V and J are TRBV7-9 and TRBJ2-2, with 8 bases lining up with TRBD2. Per germline, CDR1 SEHNR and CDR2 FQNEAQ (reference sequence). The CDR3 extends over 15 amino acids. V trimming: 6 bases; J trimming: 3 bases; junction bases outside the gene matches: 6. The CDR3 here is CASRFSGTDTGELFF. The CDR3 region has the DNA TGTGCCAGCAGGTTTAGCGGGACTGACACCGGGGAGCTGTTTTTT.